Listed below are T cell receptor beta chains from one sample, sequenced in a study of regulatory T cells in long-lasting Graves disease. TCRdb analysed the multiplex PCR reads with MiXCR anew, one entry per CDR3 protein. The sample consists of hundreds of thousands of distinct CDR3 sequences, 15% to 18% of them appearing once. The sample here was peripheral blood mononuclear cells (PBMCs), taken at new diagnosis, from a patient treated with antithyroid drugs. The receptors originated from a female donor with Graves disease. Each CDR3 is given without its conserved first and last residue.

>12|TRBJ2-3|TRBV28
ASSEGGQTDTQY
>12|TRBJ1-1|TRBV29-1
SGLSGTENTEAF
>10|TRBJ2-1|TRBV24-1
ATSDLHSEQF
>16|TRBJ2-5|TRBV7-7
ASSRGLAGGRIQETQY
>12|TRBJ1-2|TRBV27
ASSPGRADYGYT
>16|TRBJ1-1|TRBV4-2
ASSQDSGTEYFNTEAF
>11|TRBJ1-5|TRBV20-1
SARRDRWQPQH
>12|TRBJ1-5|TRBV5-4
ASSLISSNQPQH
>10|TRBJ1-1|TRBV10-3
AISGQAPEAF
>14|TRBJ1-2|TRBV6-1
ASTPIIRNKRNGYT
>13|TRBJ1-2|TRBV12-3/TRBV12-4
ASSLSSAARGGYT
>14|TRBJ1-4|TRBV7-9
ASSLNTLQRNEKLF
>12|TRBJ1-6|TRBV20-1
SASKGQENSPLH
>12|TRBJ1-6|TRBV28
ASRPQGDNSPLH
>13|TRBJ2-5|TRBV4-2
ASSPAIGGAETQY
>10|TRBJ2-1|TRBV28
ASSLGTMQQF
>13|TRBJ1-2|TRBV28
ASSPPQTGSVGYT
>12|TRBJ2-1|TRBV20-1
SAQRDRAYNEQF
>14|TRBJ2-2|TRBV7-9
ASSELAGGNTGELF
>13|TRBJ2-7|TRBV7-6
ASSPRTSFSGEQY
>13|TRBJ2-1|TRBV10-1
ASSESGTAFNEQF
>12|TRBJ1-1|TRBV12-3/TRBV12-4
ASSLTGMNTEAF
>12|TRBJ2-5|TRBV28
ASSFQGTRGTQY
>13|TRBJ1-1|TRBV15
ATSRGPPGNTEAF
>9|TRBJ2-3|TRBV20-1
SVGATDTQY
>12|TRBJ2-7|TRBV6-5
ASSYYRLGYEQY
>12|TRBJ1-5|TRBV4-3
ASSQDLWGQPQH
>11|TRBJ2-1|TRBV20-1
SAKRSPYNEQF
>15|TRBJ2-1|TRBV6-5
ASSYTGIITSYNEQF
>16|TRBJ1-2|TRBV20-1
SARDLTASVSGYYGYT
>12|TRBJ2-7|TRBV12-3/TRBV12-4
ASSSGRGINEQY
>12|TRBJ2-1|TRBV12-3/TRBV12-4
ASRAGIIGNEQF
>14|TRBJ2-1|TRBV5-4
ASSLDTSPTYNEQF
>14|TRBJ2-1|TRBV6-1
ASTRAGTSTYNEQF
>12|TRBJ2-3|TRBV6-2/TRBV6-3
ASSGTLPPDTQY
>13|TRBJ1-3|TRBV9
ASSAQGFPGNTIY
>17|TRBJ1-5|TRBV28
ASSFFVGGGLGRDQPQH
>13|TRBJ2-3|TRBV20-1
SAPLAGVSTDTQY
>10|TRBJ1-6|TRBV30
AWNWVGSPLH
>18|TRBJ2-1|TRBV4-3
ASSHNPTSGRAYLDNEQF
>13|TRBJ1-5|TRBV9
ASSVGLGANQPQH
>11|TRBJ2-5|TRBV7-9
ASSSLFLGTQY
>14|TRBJ2-4|TRBV25-1
ASSEYPPWVKNIQY
>12|TRBJ2-5|TRBV4-2
ASSQDLRQETQY
>19|TRBJ2-2|TRBV6-1
ASSHVGTGHRLAKSTGELF
>13|TRBJ2-2|TRBV24-1
ATSDLNANTGELF
>15|TRBJ2-1|TRBV27
ASSLLLAESSYNEQF
>11|TRBJ2-7|TRBV6-2/TRBV6-3
ASSYSVDYEQY
>18|TRBJ2-4|TRBV5-6
ASSWTGGADFWALENIQY
>12|TRBJ1-2|TRBV19
ASSMGTVNYGYT